A selection of T cell receptor beta chains follows, all from one sample in a study of blood T cell repertoires in COVID-19. Sequenced by immunoSEQ multiplex PCR; TCRdb stores in-frame clones only, minus some. There are approximately 82,000 clones in the sample; 70% to 90% occur only once, and about 10% lies in the top ten. Sequences were obtained from peripheral blood. These receptors came from a woman between 65 and 79 years old with active or convalescent COVID-19. Each CDR3 is given with its conserved first and last residue. Fields, in order: V gene, D gene, J gene, CDR3 protein. The D gene is left open where the match is weak.

TRBV29-1	TRBD1	TRBJ1-2	CSVRQGGYTF
TRBV3-1/TRBV3-2	TRBD2	TRBJ2-3	CASRVAGGRDTQYF
TRBV29-1	TRBD1	TRBJ2-6	CSARTGTGANVLTF
TRBV4-3	TRBD1	TRBJ1-1	CASSQRLTGTGVPEAFF
TRBV5-1	TRBD2	TRBJ2-2	CASSLQGLAGAGELFF
TRBV2	.	TRBJ2-7	CASRRTRPWTYEQYF
TRBV10-3	.	TRBJ1-1	CATSDGGVRKAFF
TRBV20-1	.	TRBJ1-5	CSASTSGQGNQPQHF
TRBV2	TRBD2	TRBJ2-5	CATHGASGGQTQYF
TRBV27	TRBD2	TRBJ2-3	CASSPLAGRSTDTQYF
TRBV5-1	TRBD2	TRBJ2-2	CASSRGLAGVYTGELFF
TRBV5-1	TRBD1	TRBJ1-1	CASSDQGGNTEAFF
TRBV29-1	TRBD1	TRBJ2-3	CSGGTGRTDTQYF
TRBV7-8	.	TRBJ1-1	CASSLDRNTEAFF
TRBV7-9	.	TRBJ2-2	CASSLATRSAGELFF
TRBV6-5	.	TRBJ2-7	CASSYEDSAYEQYF
TRBV6-5	.	TRBJ2-5	CASSYNGQTQYF
TRBV2	.	TRBJ1-6	CASSESGSYNSPLHF
TRBV5-1	TRBD1	TRBJ2-5	CASSLASTGSKTQYF
TRBV5-1	TRBD2	TRBJ2-1	CASSYGTNNEQFF
TRBV5-1	TRBD2	TRBJ2-7	CASSFGSGGPISYEQYF
TRBV5-1	.	TRBJ1-1	CASSRAQDRNTEAFF
TRBV10-3	.	TRBJ1-5	CAISESISNQPQHF
TRBV9	TRBD2	TRBJ2-5	CASSVVPSGGAETQYF
TRBV4-3	.	TRBJ1-1	CASSLGGDTEAFF
TRBV3-1/TRBV3-2	.	TRBJ1-1	CASSQDNTLYNTEAFF
TRBV5-8	TRBD2	TRBJ2-1	CASSYLTSGVLSSYNEQFF
TRBV18	.	TRBJ2-2	CASSPSWSSGTGELFF
TRBV19	.	TRBJ1-5	CASSIGYSNQPQHF
TRBV29-1	.	TRBJ2-3	CSVGETQYF
TRBV7-2	.	TRBJ1-2	CASSLSATGGGGGYTF
TRBV6-1	.	TRBJ2-7	CASSESGAGKNYEQYF
TRBV28	.	TRBJ1-5	CASSSPPLQDSNQPQHF
TRBV4-1	TRBD2	TRBJ2-5	CASSQERWIAGETQYF
TRBV11-2	.	TRBJ1-2	CASSPTIGGYTF
TRBV29-1	.	TRBJ2-7	CSVEGTPEAGAAYEQYF
TRBV29-1	.	TRBJ2-7	CSVSLWGVGSSYEQYF